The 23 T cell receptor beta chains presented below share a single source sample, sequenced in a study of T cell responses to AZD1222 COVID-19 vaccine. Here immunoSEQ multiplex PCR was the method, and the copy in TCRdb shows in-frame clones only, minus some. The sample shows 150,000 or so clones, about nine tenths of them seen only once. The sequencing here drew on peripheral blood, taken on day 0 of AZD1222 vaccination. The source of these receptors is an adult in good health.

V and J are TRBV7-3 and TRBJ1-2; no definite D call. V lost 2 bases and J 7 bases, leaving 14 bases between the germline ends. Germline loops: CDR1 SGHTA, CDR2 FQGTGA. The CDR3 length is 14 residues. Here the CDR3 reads CASSLGGEAAGYTF. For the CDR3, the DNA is TGTGCCAGCAGCTTAGGTGGGGAGGCGGCTGGCTACACCTTC.

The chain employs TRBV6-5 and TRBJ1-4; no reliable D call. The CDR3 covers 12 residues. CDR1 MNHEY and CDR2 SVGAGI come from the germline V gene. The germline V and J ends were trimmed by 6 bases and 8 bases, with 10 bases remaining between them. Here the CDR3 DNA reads TGTGCCAGCAGGAAGGGTTTCGAAAAACTGTTTTTT. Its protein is CASRKGFEKLFF.

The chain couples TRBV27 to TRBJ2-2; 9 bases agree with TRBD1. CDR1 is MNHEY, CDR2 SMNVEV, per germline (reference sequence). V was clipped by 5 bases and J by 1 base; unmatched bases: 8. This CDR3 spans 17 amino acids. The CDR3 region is CASSPGSGQGNTGELFF. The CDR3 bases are TGTGCCAGCAGTCCCGGATCGGGACAGGGGAACACCGGGGAGCTGTTTTTT.

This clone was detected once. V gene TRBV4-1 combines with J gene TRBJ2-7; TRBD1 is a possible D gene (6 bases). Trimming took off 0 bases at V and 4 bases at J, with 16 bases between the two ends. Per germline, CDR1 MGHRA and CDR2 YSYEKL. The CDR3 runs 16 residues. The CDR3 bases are TGCGCCAGCAGCCAAGAGGAAGGTCAGGGGAGATACGAGCAGTACTTC. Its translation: CASSQEEGQGRYEQYF.

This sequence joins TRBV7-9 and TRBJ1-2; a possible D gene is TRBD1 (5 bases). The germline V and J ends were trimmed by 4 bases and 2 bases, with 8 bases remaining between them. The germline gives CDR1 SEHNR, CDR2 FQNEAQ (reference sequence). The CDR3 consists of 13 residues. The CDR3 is CASSSTENYGYTF. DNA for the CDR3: TGTGCCAGCAGCTCGACAGAGAACTATGGCTACACCTTC.

The CDR3 reads CASSPSVYGYTF. In DNA, the CDR3 is TGTGCCAGCAGCCCCAGCGTCTACGGCTACACCTTC. V is TRBV9 and J is TRBJ1-2, with D hard to call. The germline CDR1 and CDR2 sequences are SGDLS and YYNGEE. Trimming removed 4 bases from V and 8 bases from J, with 12 bases in between. The CDR3 contains 12 residues.

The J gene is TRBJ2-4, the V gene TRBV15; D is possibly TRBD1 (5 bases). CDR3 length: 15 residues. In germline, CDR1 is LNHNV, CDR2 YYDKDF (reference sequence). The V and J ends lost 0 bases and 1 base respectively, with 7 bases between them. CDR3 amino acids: CATSREQAAKNIQYF. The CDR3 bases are TGTGCCACCAGCAGAGAACAGGCGGCCAAAAACATTCAGTACTTC. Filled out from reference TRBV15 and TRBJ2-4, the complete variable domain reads DAMVIQNPRYQVTQFGKPVTLSCSQTLNHNVMYWYQQKSSQAPKLLFHYYDKDFNNEADTPDNFQSRRPNTSFCFLDIRSPGLGDTAMYLCATSREQAAKNIQYFGAGTRLSVL.

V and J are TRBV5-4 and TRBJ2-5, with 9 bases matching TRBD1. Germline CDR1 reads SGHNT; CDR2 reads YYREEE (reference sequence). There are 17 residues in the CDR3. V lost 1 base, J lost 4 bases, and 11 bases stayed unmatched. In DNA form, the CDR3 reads TGTGCCAGCAGCTTGAAAACAGGGGGCGATGGTGGAGAGACCCAGTACTTC. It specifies CASSLKTGGDGGETQYF.

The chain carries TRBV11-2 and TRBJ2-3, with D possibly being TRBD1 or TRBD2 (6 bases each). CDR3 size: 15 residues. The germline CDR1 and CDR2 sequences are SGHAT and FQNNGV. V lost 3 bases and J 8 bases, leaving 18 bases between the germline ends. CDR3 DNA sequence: TGTGCCAGCAGCTTTGGAGAGGGGGGACGGGGTACGCAGTATTTT. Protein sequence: CASSFGEGGRGTQYF.

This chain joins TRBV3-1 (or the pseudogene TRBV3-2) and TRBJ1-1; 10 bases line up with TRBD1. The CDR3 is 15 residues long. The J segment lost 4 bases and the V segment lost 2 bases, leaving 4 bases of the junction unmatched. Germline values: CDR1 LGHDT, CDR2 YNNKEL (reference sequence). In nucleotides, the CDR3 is TGTGCCAGCAGCCAACCGGACAGGGGGGGCACTGAAGCTTTCTTT. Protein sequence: CASSQPDRGGTEAFF.

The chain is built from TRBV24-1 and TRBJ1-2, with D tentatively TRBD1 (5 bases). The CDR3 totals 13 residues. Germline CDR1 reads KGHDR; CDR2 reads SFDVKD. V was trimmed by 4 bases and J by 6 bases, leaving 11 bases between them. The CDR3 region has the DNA TGTGCCACCAGTGAGGCAGGGAGGGATGGCTACACCTTC. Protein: CATSEAGRDGYTF.

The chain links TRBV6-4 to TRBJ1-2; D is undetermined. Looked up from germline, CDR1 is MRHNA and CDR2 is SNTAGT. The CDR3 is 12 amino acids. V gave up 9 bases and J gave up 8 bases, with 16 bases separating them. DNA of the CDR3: TGTGCCAGTAGCAATTCGAAGGCGGGCTACACCTTC. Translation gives CASSNSKAGYTF.

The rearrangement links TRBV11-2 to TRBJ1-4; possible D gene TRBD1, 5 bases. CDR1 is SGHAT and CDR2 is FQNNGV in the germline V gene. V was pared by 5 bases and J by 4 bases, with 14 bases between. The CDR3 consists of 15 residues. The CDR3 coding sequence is TGTGCCAGCAGCCTGGGGACTGGTGTTAATGAAAAACTGTTTTTT. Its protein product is CASSLGTGVNEKLFF.

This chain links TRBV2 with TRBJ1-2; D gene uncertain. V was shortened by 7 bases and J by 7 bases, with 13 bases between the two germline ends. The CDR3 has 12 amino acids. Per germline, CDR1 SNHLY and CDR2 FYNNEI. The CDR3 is CASNTSPAGYTF. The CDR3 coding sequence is TGTGCCAGCAATACCTCACCGGCTGGCTACACCTTC.

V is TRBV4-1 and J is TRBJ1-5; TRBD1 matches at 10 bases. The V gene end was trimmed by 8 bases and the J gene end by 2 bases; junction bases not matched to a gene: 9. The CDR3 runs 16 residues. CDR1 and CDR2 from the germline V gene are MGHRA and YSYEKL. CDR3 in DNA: TGCGCCAGCCAACTAACCGGGACAGGGGGCAATCAGCCCCAGCATTTT. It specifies CASQLTGTGGNQPQHF.

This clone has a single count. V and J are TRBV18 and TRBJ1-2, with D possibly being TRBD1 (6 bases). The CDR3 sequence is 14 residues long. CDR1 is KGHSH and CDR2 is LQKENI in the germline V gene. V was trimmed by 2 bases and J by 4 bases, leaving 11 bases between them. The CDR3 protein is CASSPTQGTYGYTF. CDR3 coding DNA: TGTGCCAGCTCACCAACACAGGGCACCTATGGCTACACCTTC. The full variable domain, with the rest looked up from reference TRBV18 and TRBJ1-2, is NAGVMQNPRHLVRRRGQEARLRCSPMKGHSHVYWYRQLPEEGLKFMVYLQKENIIDESGMPKERFSAEFPKEGPSILRIQQVVRGDSAAYFCASSPTQGTYGYTFGSGTRLTVV.

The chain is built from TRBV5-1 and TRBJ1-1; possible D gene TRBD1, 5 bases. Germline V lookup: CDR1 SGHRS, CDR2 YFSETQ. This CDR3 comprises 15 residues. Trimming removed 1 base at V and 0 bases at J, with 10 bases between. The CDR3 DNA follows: TGCGCCAGCAGCTTGAGGACACCAATGAACACTGAAGCTTTCTTT. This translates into CASSLRTPMNTEAFF.

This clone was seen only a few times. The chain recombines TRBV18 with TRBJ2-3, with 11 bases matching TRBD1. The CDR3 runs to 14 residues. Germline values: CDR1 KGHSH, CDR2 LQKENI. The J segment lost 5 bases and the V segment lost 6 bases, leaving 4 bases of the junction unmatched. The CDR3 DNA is TGTGCCAGCTCTTCCGGGACAGGGGGAGATACGCAGTATTTT. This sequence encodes CASSSGTGGDTQYF.

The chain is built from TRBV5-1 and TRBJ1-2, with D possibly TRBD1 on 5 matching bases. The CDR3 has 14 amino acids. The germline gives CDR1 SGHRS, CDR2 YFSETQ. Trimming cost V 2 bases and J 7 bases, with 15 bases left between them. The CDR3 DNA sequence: TGCGCCAGCAGCTTAGGGACTGCCTCCACTGGCTACACCTTC. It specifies CASSLGTASTGYTF.

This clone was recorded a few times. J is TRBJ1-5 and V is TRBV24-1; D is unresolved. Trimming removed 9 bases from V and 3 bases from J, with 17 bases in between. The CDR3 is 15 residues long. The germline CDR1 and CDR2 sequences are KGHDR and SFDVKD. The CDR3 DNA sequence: TGTGCCACCTCACACCCTCGCAGTCTCAATCAGCCCCAGCATTTT. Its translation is CATSHPRSLNQPQHF.

CDR3 region: CASSYEPGTTSPLHF. The CDR3 nucleotides are TGTGCCAGCAGTTACGAGCCCGGGACTACTTCACCCCTCCACTTT. The chain links TRBV6-6 to TRBJ1-6; TRBD1 is a possible D gene (5 bases). V gave up 2 bases and J gave up 9 bases, with 14 bases separating them. CDR3 size: 15 residues. Germline loops: CDR1 MNHNY, CDR2 SVGAGI (reference sequence).

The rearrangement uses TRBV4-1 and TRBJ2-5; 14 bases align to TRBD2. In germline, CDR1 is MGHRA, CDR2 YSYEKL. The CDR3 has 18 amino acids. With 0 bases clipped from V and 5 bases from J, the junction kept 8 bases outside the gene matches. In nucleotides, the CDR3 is TGCGCCAGCAGCCAAGAAAGGACTAGCGGGGGGCCCGGGGAGACCCAGTACTTC. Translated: CASSQERTSGGPGETQYF.

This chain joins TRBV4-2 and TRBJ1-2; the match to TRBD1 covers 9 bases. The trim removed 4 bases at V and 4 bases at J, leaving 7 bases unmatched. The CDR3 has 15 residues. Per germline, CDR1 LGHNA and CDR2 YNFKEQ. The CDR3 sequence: CASSPGTGKGYGYTF. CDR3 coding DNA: TGTGCCAGCAGCCCCGGGACAGGGAAGGGCTATGGCTACACCTTC.